This section outlines one TCR beta chain sequence together with its context. This clonotype was picked up many times. Its target antigen remains unknown. Base qualities are not at hand, and no much larger clone is one base apart. These data come from a study of T cells after yellow fever vaccination (dated by TCRdb to between 2018 and 2020). Background on the whole study: The SMART-Seq v4 Ultra Low Input RNA kit was used to prepare libraries from fractions with low cell numbers. Blood samples were taken at several timepoints before and after primary and secondary immunization, and bulk PBMC replicates and cell subsets were isolated. Two healthy male donors, one aged 18 to 30 and one aged 30 to 40 years, made up the cohort. To track T-cell clones before and after primary and booster YFV17D yellow fever vaccination, bulk TCR alpha and beta repertoires were sequenced longitudinally. Overall results and qualifications from the work: Most clones expanded after primary vaccination were re-detected after the booster (just under 97% of CD4 and around nine tenths of CD8), suggesting broad memory maintenance. The secondary T-cell response was weaker than the primary response but faster, peaking on day 5 instead of day 15. A small share of clonotypes was detected in both CD4 and CD8 compartments, with the overlap likely arising from convergent recombination. The study included only two donors, which limits how far the findings can be generalized. Because abundant contaminating clonotypes from the bulk population could be contained in FACS-sorted repertoires, computational filtering was required.

TCR cDNA was synthesized by 5'RACE template switching, which introduced a universal primer site and unique molecular identifiers. cDNA synthesis was primed from both the TCR alpha and TCR beta constant segments. Libraries were amplified in two PCR steps, with sample barcodes and sequencing adapters added in the second step. Sequencing of libraries was done on Illumina HiSeq 2500 (2x100 bp) or NovaSeq (2x150 bp). Processing in the source paper ran as follows. Demultiplexing of reads and collapsing into UMI consensus sequences were performed with MIGEC, and V(D)J alignment was carried out with MiXCR. Clonotypes responding to the vaccine were identified with edgeR on replicate PBMC samples, with the criteria of FDR below 0.01 and a log2 fold change above 5 up to day 15. CD4 or CD8 identity was assigned to each bulk clonotype according to whether the clonotype was present at higher abundance in the sequenced CD4 repertoire or the sequenced CD8 repertoire. The public reads were run again by TCRdb, first through fastp at Q25 and then through MiXCR, and only productive beta chains were kept. Every CDR3 protein is listed once, alongside the most common genes and DNA of its rows. It is TCRdb's table, rather than the study itself, that gives the V and J calls and clone size. This sample comprises roughly 150,000 distinct CDR3 sequences, about 7% of them detected only once. More than 2.5% of the sample is held by the ten biggest clonotypes.

Taken with the paper, the label for treatment or condition translates to: live attenuated yellow fever vaccine strain. A standard Ficoll-Paque protocol was used to isolate PBMCs from peripheral blood. Dynabeads CD4 and CD8 positive selection kits were used to isolate the CD4 and CD8 T-cell fractions. RNA was extracted with TriZol from bulk PBMCs, CD4 and CD8 fractions, and dextramer-positive and dextramer-negative fractions. The TCR originated in a man between 18 and 29 years old who received the YFV17D yellow fever vaccine. The material sequenced was CD4+ T cells sorted from PBMCs, taken about 5 days after the first yellow fever vaccination.

The CDR3 is CASSTHGQGAVDEQYF. The nucleotides are TGTGCCAGTAGTACCCACGGACAGGGGGCGGTCGACGAGCAGTACTTC. The chain is made from TRBV19 and TRBJ2-7; 11 central bases correspond to TRBD1. Including cysteine and phenylalanine, the CDR3 has 16 amino acids. Only the CDR3 portion is preserved as DNA: 48 bases, with reading frame beginning at the first base. CDR1 and CDR2, per the germline V gene (reference sequence), are LNHDA and SQIVND. The germline V and J ends show losses of 4 bases and 5 bases respectively, and no gene match explains 10 bases of the junction.